Listed here are 9 T cell receptor beta chains from one sample, sequenced in a study of regulatory T cells in long-lasting Graves disease. CDR3 regions were amplified by Arm-PCR using iRepertoire HTBI primers to build TCR beta libraries. Each CDR3 protein is one row after TCRdb ran MiXCR on the multiplex PCR reads. The sample consists of more than 400,000 distinct CDR3 sequences, 15% to 20% of them appearing once. Time point noted: newly diagnosed GD, antithyroid drugs for less than 3 months. PBMC-extracted RNA yielded the TCR library. These sequences were also reported in another study, on T cells in Graves' hyperthyroidism and ophthalmopathy.

The sample consisted of peripheral blood mononuclear cells (PBMCs), taken at new diagnosis, from a patient treated with antithyroid drugs. All receptors derive from a man aged 40-50 years with Graves disease.

This clonotype was counted a few times. The gene calls are TRBV19 and TRBJ1-5, with a possible D match to TRBD1 (5 bases). V lost 0 bases, J lost 4 bases, and 10 bases lay in between. Germline lookup yields CDR1 LNHDA and CDR2 SQIVND (reference sequence). The CDR3 has 15 residues. CDR3 DNA sequence: TGTGCCAGTAGTATAGATGGCGGGGGGAATCAGCCCCAGCATTTT. Protein: CASSIDGGGNQPQHF.

This clonotype occurred many times. The chain recombines TRBV28 with TRBJ2-5; D possibly matches TRBD1 or TRBD2 (5 bases each). The CDR3 consists of 14 residues. Trimming shortened V by 5 bases and J by 5 bases, and 15 bases separated the two germline ends. Germline CDR1 MDHEN, CDR2 SYDVKM. CDR3 region: CASSIDQGRETQYF. For the CDR3, the DNA is TGTGCCAGCAGTATAGATCAGGGACGGGAGACCCAGTACTTC.

The chain joins TRBV15 to TRBJ2-3; D is unclear. V lost 1 base and J lost 2, with 7 bases in between. Germline CDR1 reads LNHNV; CDR2 reads YYDKDF (reference sequence). This CDR3 region has 14 residues. The CDR3 DNA reads as TGTGCCACCAGCAGAGGCACAACCACAGATACGCAGTATTTT. Amino acid sequence: CATSRGTTTDTQYF.

The chain couples TRBV29-1 to TRBJ2-5; D perhaps matches TRBD1 (6 bases). CDR3 length: 14 residues. Trimming removed 6 bases from V and 5 bases from J, with 19 bases in between. Looked up from germline, CDR1 is SQVTM and CDR2 is ANQGSEA. CDR3 coding DNA: TGCAGCGTGGAAACCAGGGGATGGGGGGAGACCCAGTACTTC. As protein: CSVETRGWGETQYF.

This clonotype appeared many times. The chain carries TRBV2 and TRBJ1-1; TRBD1 might be the D (6 bases). V was shortened by 10 bases and J by 4 bases, with 16 bases between the two germline ends. The CDR3 has 13 residues. Per germline, CDR1 SNHLY and CDR2 FYNNEI. CDR3 sequence (DNA): TGTGCCAACAACAGGGACGTTTTCACTGAAGCTTTCTTT. Residues: CANNRDVFTEAFF.

Here the CDR3 DNA reads TGTGCCAGCAGCGGACAGGGCACTTTCAATTCACCCCTCCACTTT. It translates to CASSGQGTFNSPLHF. V and J are TRBV28 and TRBJ1-6; 8 bases are shared with TRBD1. CDR3 length equals 15 residues. Trimming took 6 bases from V and 7 from J; bases not matched to a gene: 8. Germline assignment: CDR1 MDHEN and CDR2 SYDVKM.

In its sample, this clonotype was seen a few times. The chain links TRBV7-2 to TRBJ2-7; TRBD1 matches at 7 bases. Germline V gene data show CDR1 as SGHTA and CDR2 as FQGNSA. The J segment lost 4 bases and the V segment lost 4 bases, leaving 10 bases of the junction unmatched. There are 15 residues in the CDR3. Here the CDR3 reads CASSSTGKPPYEQYF. In nucleotides, the CDR3 is TGTGCCAGCAGCTCGACAGGGAAACCCCCTTACGAGCAGTACTTC.

In the case of this clonotype: Lacking the conserved final phenylalanine or tryptophan, this CDR3 likely reflects a read error. This chain uses TRBV20-1 with TRBJ2-1; 8 bases are shared with TRBD1. The CDR3 covers 20 residues. V shed 7 bases and J 0 bases; nucleotides not matched to a gene: 23. Germline-derived CDR1 and CDR2 are DFQATT and SNEGSKA (reference sequence). The CDR3 sequence is CSVEGGGPGTGASSYNEQFS. The DNA for the CDR3 is TGCAGTGTTGAAGGCGGTGGTCCCGGGACAGGTGCAAGCTCCTACAATGAGCAGTTCTCC.

This clonotype has a count of ten or more. The CDR3 here is CASSAMTSQEQYF. CDR3 nucleotide sequence: TGCGCCAGCAGCGCGATGACTAGCCAAGAGCAGTACTTC. This sequence joins TRBV5-1 and TRBJ2-7, with TRBD2 matching 7 bases. The germline V gene has CDR1 SGHRS and CDR2 YFSETQ. Trimming removed 4 bases from V and 7 bases from J; junction bases left unmatched: 8. The CDR3 consists of 13 residues.